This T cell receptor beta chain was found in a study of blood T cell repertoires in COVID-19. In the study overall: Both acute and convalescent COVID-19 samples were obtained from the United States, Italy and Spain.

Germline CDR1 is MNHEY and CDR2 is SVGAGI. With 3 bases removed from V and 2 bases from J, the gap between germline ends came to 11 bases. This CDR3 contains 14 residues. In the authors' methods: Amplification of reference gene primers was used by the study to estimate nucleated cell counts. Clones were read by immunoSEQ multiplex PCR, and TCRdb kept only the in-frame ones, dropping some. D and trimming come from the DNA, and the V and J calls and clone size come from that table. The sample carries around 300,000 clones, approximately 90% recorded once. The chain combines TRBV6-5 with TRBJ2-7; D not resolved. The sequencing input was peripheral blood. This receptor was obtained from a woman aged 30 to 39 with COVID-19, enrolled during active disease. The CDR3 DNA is TGTGCCAGCAGTTATAATGGCAGGACCTACGAGCAGTACTTC. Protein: CASSYNGRTYEQYF.